The rows below give T cell receptor beta chains drawn from one sample of a study of T-cell reconstitution after alpha-beta-depleted transplantation in children. TCRdb re-called the PCR reads through MiXCR, storing one row per CDR3 protein. The sample carries about 610,000 distinct CDR3 sequences, more than 9% recorded once. Sample: PBMCs from the stem cell graft donor, taken from the stem cell graft. Receptors were obtained from a human donor who donated a stem cell graft to a child with acute myeloid leukemia. Each CDR3 is given with its conserved first and last residue. The D gene is left open where the match is weak. The size entry is marked missing in some rows and otherwise reads once, few, many or a size class.

TGTGCCAGCAGCAAAGAGGCAGGGGGCAATCAGCCCCAGCATTTT | CASSKEAGGNQPQHF | few | TRBJ1-5 | TRBV21-1 | .
TGTGCCAGCAGCCCTCGGTCTGGAATGGGGGGGGAAGCTTTCTTT | CASSPRSGMGGEAFF | . | TRBJ1-1 | TRBV3-1 | .
TGTGCCAGCGGGCCTAGCGGGAGGAGCCAAGAGACCCAGTACTTC | CASGPSGRSQETQYF | few | TRBJ2-5 | TRBV14 | TRBD2
TGTGCCAGCAGCCAAAATACAGGGGCCTACAATGAGCAGTTCTTC | CASSQNTGAYNEQFF | few | TRBJ2-1 | TRBV3-1 | TRBD1
TGTGCCAGCAGCCAAGATAATCGGGCGATGGAGCAGTTCTTC | CASSQDNRAMEQFF | many | TRBJ2-1 | TRBV3-1 | .
TGCAGTGCTAGCGGGAGGGATGGGAGTACGCAGTATTTT | CSASGRDGSTQYF | . | TRBJ2-3 | TRBV20-1 | TRBD2
TGTGCCACCAGTGACCCCCTAGCGGGAGATGTTTCAGATACGCAGTATTTT | CATSDPLAGDVSDTQYF | . | TRBJ2-3 | TRBV24-1 | TRBD2
TGTGCCAGCAGCACGACAAGATTAGCGGACCGCTACAATGAGCAGTTCTTC | CASSTTRLADRYNEQFF | many | TRBJ2-1 | TRBV28 | .
TGCAGTGCTAGAGAAGGTACGGATCAGCCCCAGCATTTT | CSAREGTDQPQHF | many | TRBJ1-5 | TRBV20-1 | .
TGCAGCGTTGAAGGGCTAGCGGGAGATATCGGGGAGCTGTTTTTT | CSVEGLAGDIGELFF | many | TRBJ2-2 | TRBV29-1 | TRBD2
TGCAGTGCTAGATCCCCCAGGGGGATCAATCAGCCCCAGCATTTT | CSARSPRGINQPQHF | many | TRBJ1-5 | TRBV20-1 | TRBD1
TGTGCCAGCATCTCCGGCGGCGCGGGAGGCGTCAATGAGCAGTTCTTC | CASISGGAGGVNEQFF | few | TRBJ2-1 | TRBV6-2/TRBV6-3 | TRBD2
TGTGCCATCAGTGAGTCGAAGGGGGGTTGGAGCTCCTACGAGCAGTACTTC | CAISESKGGWSSYEQYF | . | TRBJ2-7 | TRBV10-3 | .